A single T cell receptor beta chain is shown here with its context. Antigen: not known. The germline CDR1 and CDR2 sequences are MNHNS and SASEGT. The ends were cut back, 3 bases at V and 4 bases at J, with 15 bases in the middle. The CDR3 is made up of 15 amino acids. A single record per CDR3 protein comes from TCRdb applying MiXCR to the 5' RACE reads. The sample consists of tens of thousands of distinct CDR3 sequences, approximately 9.1% of them appearing once. This specimen comes from a study of T-cell memory formation after mild COVID-19. General study findings and limits: That cross-reactive memory joined was suggested by some responding clones appearing in pre-infection memory.

The sequencing sample was made of PBMCs or a T cell subset sorted from them (not recorded which). The TCR sequence derives from an adult woman who had mild COVID-19 (a few samples of this study predate the infection). Cell type and time point are not known. This sequence joins TRBV6-1 and TRBJ1-2, with D possibly matching TRBD1 (5 bases). This CDR3 is CASSESFTGPYGYTF. Here the CDR3 DNA reads TGTGCCAGCAGTGAGAGCTTTACAGGACCCTATGGCTACACCTTC.